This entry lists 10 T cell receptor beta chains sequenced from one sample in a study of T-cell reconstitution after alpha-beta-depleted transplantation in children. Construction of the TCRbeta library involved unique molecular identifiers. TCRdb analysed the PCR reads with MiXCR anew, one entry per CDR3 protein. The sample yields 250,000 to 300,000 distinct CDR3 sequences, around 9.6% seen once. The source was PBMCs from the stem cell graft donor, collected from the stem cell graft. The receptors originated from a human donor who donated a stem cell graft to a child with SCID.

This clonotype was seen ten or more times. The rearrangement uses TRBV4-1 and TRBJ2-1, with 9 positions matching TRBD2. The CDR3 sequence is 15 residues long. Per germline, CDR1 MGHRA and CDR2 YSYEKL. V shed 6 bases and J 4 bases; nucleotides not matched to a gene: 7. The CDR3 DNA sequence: TGCGCCAGCAGTCCCGTAGCGGGGGCTTACAATGAGCAGTTCTTC. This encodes CASSPVAGAYNEQFF.

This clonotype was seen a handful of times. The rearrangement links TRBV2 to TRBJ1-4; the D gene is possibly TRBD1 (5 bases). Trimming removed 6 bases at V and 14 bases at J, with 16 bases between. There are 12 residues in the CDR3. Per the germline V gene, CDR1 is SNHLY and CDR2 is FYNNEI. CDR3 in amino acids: CASSRGRSMLFF. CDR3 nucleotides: TGTGCCAGCAGCCGGGGCCGCTCTATGCTGTTTTTT.

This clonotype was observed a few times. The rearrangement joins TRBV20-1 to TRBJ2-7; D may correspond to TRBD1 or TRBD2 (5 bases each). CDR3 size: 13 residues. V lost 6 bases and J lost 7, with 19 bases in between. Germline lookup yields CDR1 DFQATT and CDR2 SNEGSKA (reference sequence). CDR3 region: CSAAFGTPDEQYF. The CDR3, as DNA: TGCAGTGCCGCCTTCGGGACCCCAGATGAGCAGTACTTC.

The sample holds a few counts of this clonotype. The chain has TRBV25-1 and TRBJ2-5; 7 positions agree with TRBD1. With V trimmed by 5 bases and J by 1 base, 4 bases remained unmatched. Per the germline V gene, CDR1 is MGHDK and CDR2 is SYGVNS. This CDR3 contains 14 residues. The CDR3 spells CASSQQGSQETQYF. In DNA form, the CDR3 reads TGTGCCAGCAGTCAACAGGGGTCCCAAGAGACCCAGTACTTC.

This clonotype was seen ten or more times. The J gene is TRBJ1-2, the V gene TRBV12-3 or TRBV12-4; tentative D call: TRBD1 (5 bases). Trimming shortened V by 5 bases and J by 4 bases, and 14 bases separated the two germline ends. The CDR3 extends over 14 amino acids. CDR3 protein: CASSLGQGLYGYTF. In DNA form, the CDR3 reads TGTGCCAGCAGTCTAGGACAAGGGCTCTATGGCTACACCTTC.

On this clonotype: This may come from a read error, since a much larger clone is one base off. The CDR3 DNA is TGTGCCAGCAGTTTGTTGATAGGAGGGGCCGCGGAGCTGTTTTTT. This encodes CASSLLIGGAAELFF. J is TRBJ2-2 and V is TRBV12-3 or TRBV12-4; the D gene is possibly TRBD2 (6 bases). V was trimmed by 3 bases and J by 10 bases, leaving 18 bases between them. CDR3 size: 15 residues.

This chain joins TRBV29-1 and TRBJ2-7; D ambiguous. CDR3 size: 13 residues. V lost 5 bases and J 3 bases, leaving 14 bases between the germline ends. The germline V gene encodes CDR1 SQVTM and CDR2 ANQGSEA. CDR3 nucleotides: TGCAGCGTTCGGGCCCCAGGCGACTACGAGCAGTACTTC. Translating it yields CSVRAPGDYEQYF.

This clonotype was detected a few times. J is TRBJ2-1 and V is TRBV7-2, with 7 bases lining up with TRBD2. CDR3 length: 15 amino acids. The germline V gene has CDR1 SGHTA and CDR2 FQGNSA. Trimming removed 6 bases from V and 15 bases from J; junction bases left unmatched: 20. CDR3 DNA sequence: TGTGCCAGCAGTCCATCGGCTAGCGGCACAAAGAAGTGGTTCTTC. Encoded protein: CASSPSASGTKKWFF.

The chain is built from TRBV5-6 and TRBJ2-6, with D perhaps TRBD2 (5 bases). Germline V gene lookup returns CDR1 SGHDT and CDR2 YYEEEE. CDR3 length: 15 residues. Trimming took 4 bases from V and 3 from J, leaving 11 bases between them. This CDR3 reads CASSAAGNGANVLTF. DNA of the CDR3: TGTGCCAGCAGCGCGGCCGGGAATGGGGCCAACGTCCTGACTTTC.

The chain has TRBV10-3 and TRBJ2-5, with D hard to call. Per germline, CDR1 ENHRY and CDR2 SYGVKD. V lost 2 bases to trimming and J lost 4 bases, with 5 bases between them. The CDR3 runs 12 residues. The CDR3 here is CAISEVGETQYF. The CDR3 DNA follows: TGTGCCATCAGTGAGGTAGGAGAGACCCAGTACTTC.